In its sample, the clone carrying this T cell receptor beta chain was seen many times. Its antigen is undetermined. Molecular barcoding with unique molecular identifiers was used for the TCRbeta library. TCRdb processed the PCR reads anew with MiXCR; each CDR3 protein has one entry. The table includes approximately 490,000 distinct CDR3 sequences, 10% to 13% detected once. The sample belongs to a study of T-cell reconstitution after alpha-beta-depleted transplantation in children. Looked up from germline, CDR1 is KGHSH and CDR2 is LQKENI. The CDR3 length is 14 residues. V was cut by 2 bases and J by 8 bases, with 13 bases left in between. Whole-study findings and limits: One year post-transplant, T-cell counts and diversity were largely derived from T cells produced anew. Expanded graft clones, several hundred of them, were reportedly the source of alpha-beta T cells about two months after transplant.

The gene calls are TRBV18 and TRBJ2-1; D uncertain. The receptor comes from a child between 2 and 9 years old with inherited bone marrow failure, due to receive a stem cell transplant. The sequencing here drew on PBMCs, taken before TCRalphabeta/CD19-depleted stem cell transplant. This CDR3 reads CASSPLPGSDEQFF. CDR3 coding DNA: TGTGCCAGCTCACCATTGCCCGGAAGCGATGAGCAGTTCTTC.